This T cell receptor beta chain came from a study of blood T cell repertoires in COVID-19. Study details: Acute and convalescent COVID-19 samples came from the United States, Italy and Spain.

TCRdb's table, derived via immunoSEQ multiplex PCR, lists solely in-frame clones and lacks some. The data hold 390,000 or so clones, with approximately 90% observed a single time. This CDR3 is built from 15 residues. The sample was PBMCs or T cells enriched from blood (not recorded which). The sequence was collected from a woman aged 45-65 years who had recovered from COVID-19. The chain uses TRBV21-1 and TRBJ1-1; the D segment call TRBD1 is taken from the table without a DNA check. TRBV21-1 is flagged as a pseudogene. The CDR3 DNA is TGTGCCAGCAGCAAAGTAGTCAGGGGGAGAACTGAAGCTTTCTTT. It codes for CASSKVVRGRTEAFF.